A single sample is the source of the 15 T cell receptor beta chains below, sequenced in a study of graft-versus-host responses after intestinal transplantation. Clones were read by immunoSEQ multiplex PCR, and TCRdb kept only the in-frame ones, dropping some. The sample holds around 20,000 clones; 70% to 80% are singletons and the top ten take 3% to 3.5%. Graft material was processed, releasing intraepithelial and lamina propria lymphocytes. The starting material was ileum tissue, obtained 12 days after intestinal transplant. Receptor source: a human patient who received an intestinal transplant, so some T cells may come from the graft donor.

In the case of this clone: The same CDR3 is also encoded by other DNA sequences in this sample. The CDR3 is CASSLGRAHEQYF. DNA for the CDR3: TGTGCCAGCAGCTTGGGGAGAGCGCACGAGCAGTACTTC. The chain employs TRBV13 and TRBJ2-7, with D perhaps matching TRBD2 (5 bases). The V gene lost 3 bases and the J gene lost 5 bases, with 11 bases spanning the gap. CDR3 length equals 13 residues. Germline CDR1 reads PRHDT; CDR2 reads FYEKMQ (reference sequence).

The V call is TRBV11-2, the J call TRBJ2-7, with D tentatively TRBD2 (7 bases). V was cut by 5 bases and J by 3 bases, with 14 bases left in between. The CDR3 sequence is 14 residues long. CDR1 and CDR2 (germline): SGHAT, FQNNGV. The CDR3: CASSIYRGGYEQYF. The CDR3 DNA reads TGTGCCAGCAGCATTTATAGGGGGGGCTACGAGCAGTACTTC. The variable domain in full, with the rest retrieved from reference TRBV11-2 and TRBJ2-7, is EAGVAQSPRYKIIEKRQSVAFWCNPISGHATLYWYQQILGQGPKLLIQFQNNGVVDDSQLPKDRFSAERLKGVDSTLKIQPAKLEDSAVYLCASSIYRGGYEQYFGPGTRLTVT.

This clone was seen just once. The gene calls are TRBV2 and TRBJ2-7; maybe TRBD2 (5 bases). The V gene's germline CDR1 is SNHLY and CDR2 FYNNEI. Trimming removed 7 bases from V and 6 bases from J, with 13 bases in between. There are 12 residues in the CDR3. Written as DNA, the CDR3 is TGTGCCAGCACCAAAAGACTATCCGAGCAGTACTTC. Translated: CASTKRLSEQYF.

As regards this clone: This probably arose from a read error, given a far larger clone one base away. CDR3 sequence reads: CASTSGAGYNEQYF. CDR3 sequence (DNA): TGTGCCAGCACGTCAGGGGCTGGCTACAATGAGCAGTACTTC. The chain joins TRBV27 to TRBJ2-7, with TRBD1 as a possible D gene (6 bases). Trimming left V 7 bases short and J 7 bases short, with 20 bases between. CDR3 size: 14 residues. Germline-derived CDR1 and CDR2 are MNHEY and SMNVEV (reference sequence).

The chain links TRBV6-5 to TRBJ1-5, with 9 bases fitting TRBD1. CDR1 MNHEY and CDR2 SVGAGI come from the germline V gene. J lost 5 bases, V lost 6 bases, and 2 bases had no gene match. CDR3 size: 13 residues. The CDR3, as DNA: TGTGCCAGCAGACAGGGGGCGGATCAGCCCCAGCATTTT. Its translation is CASRQGADQPQHF.

This clone occurred a few times. This chain joins TRBV7-3 and TRBJ2-2; D not certain. The germline V and J ends were trimmed by 5 bases and 5 bases, with 9 bases remaining between them. Germline CDR1 reads SGHTA; CDR2 reads FQGTGA. The CDR3 totals 13 residues. CDR3 loop: CASSPRVTGELFF. DNA for the CDR3: TGTGCCAGCAGCCCACGGGTGACCGGGGAGCTGTTTTTT.

V is TRBV5-1 and J is TRBJ1-3; possibly TRBD1 for D (5 bases). Germline V gene lookup returns CDR1 SGHRS and CDR2 YFSETQ. V gave up 1 base and J gave up 4 bases, with 18 bases separating them. This CDR3 is 17 amino acids long. DNA of the CDR3: TGCGCCAGCAGCTTGTCTCTAACCAGGGCGGAAGGAAACACCATATATTTT. It yields the protein CASSLSLTRAEGNTIYF.

This chain links TRBV29-1 with TRBJ2-7; 8 bases are shared with TRBD1. CDR3 length equals 16 residues. Germline assignment: CDR1 SQVTM and CDR2 ANQGSEA. The junction had 18 bases not matched to a gene; V was cut back by 5 bases and J by 6 bases. For the CDR3, the DNA is TGCAGCGTTTACGACGTAGGGCAGGGGGCATTGCGCGAGCAGTACTTC. Protein product: CSVYDVGQGALREQYF.

The table lists this clone with a count of one. The genes are TRBV11-2 and TRBJ2-7, with D perhaps TRBD1 (5 bases). Trimming left V 1 base short and J 6 bases short, with 10 bases between. CDR3 length: 13 residues. Per the germline V gene, CDR1 is SGHAT and CDR2 is FQNNGV. The CDR3: CASSLVFQGEQYF. DNA of the CDR3: TGTGCCAGCAGCTTAGTATTCCAGGGCGAGCAGTACTTC.

This clone was seen a handful of times. The chain is built from TRBV11-3 and TRBJ1-2; no clear D. Germline assignment: CDR1 SGHNT and CDR2 YENEEA. Between the trimmed V and J ends, which lost 3 bases and 6 bases, there was a span of 11 bases. This CDR3 region has 13 residues. The CDR3 loop is CASSFGRDHGYTF. CDR3 coding DNA: TGTGCCAGCAGCTTCGGCCGGGATCATGGCTACACCTTC.

This clone was counted between two and nine times. The chain carries TRBV7-3 and TRBJ2-7; 8 bases line up with TRBD2. J lost 6 bases, V lost 5 bases, and 6 bases had no gene match. In germline, CDR1 is SGHTA, CDR2 FQGTGA. The CDR3 extends over 13 amino acids. As DNA, the CDR3 is TGTGCCAGCAGCGCTACCCGGGAGGGCGAGCAGTACTTC. Translating gives CASSATREGEQYF. Filled out from reference TRBV7-3 and TRBJ2-7, the complete variable domain reads GAGVSQTPSNKVTEKGKYVELRCDPISGHTALYWYRQSLGQGPEFLIYFQGTGAADDSGLPNDRFFAVRPEGSVSTLKIQRTERGDSAVYLCASSATREGEQYFGPGTRLTVT.

V gene TRBV27 combines with J gene TRBJ2-7; no definite D call. Germline V CDR1 and CDR2: MNHEY, SMNVEV (reference sequence). The length of the CDR3 is 12 residues. V was clipped by 3 bases and J by 7 bases, with 10 bases between them. As DNA, the CDR3 is TGTGCCAGCAGTTTCCCACCCGGGGAGCAGTACTTC. Protein sequence: CASSFPPGEQYF.

V usage is TRBV14 and J usage is TRBJ1-2; tentative D call: TRBD1 (5 bases). With 4 bases removed from V and 6 bases from J, the gap between germline ends came to 15 bases. The germline V gene encodes CDR1 SGHDN and CDR2 FVKESK. CDR3 length: 14 residues. This CDR3 is CASSPFVGDNGYTF. Here the CDR3 DNA reads TGTGCCAGCAGCCCCTTTGTAGGGGATAATGGCTACACCTTC. The full variable domain, its missing parts supplied by reference TRBV14 and TRBJ1-2, is EAGVTQFPSHSVIEKGQTVTLRCDPISGHDNLYWYRRVMGKEIKFLLHFVKESKQDESGMPNNRFLAERTGGTYSTLKVQPAELEDSGVYFCASSPFVGDNGYTFGSGTRLTVV.

This clone was picked up a small number of times. The gene calls are TRBV13 and TRBJ2-3; 8 nucleotides align to TRBD2. Losses at the gene ends were 10 bases for V and 2 bases for J; bases not matched to a gene: 11. CDR1 and CDR2 from the germline V gene are PRHDT and FYEKMQ (reference sequence). This CDR3 has 15 residues. The CDR3 DNA follows: TGTGCCACCACACTACGGCGGGGGGCCACAGATACGCAGTATTTT. Translated, it gives CATTLRRGATDTQYF.

The rearrangement links TRBV28 to TRBJ2-7; D possibly corresponds to TRBD2 (5 bases). From germline, CDR1 is MDHEN and CDR2 SYDVKM. The CDR3 totals 14 residues. The V and J ends lost 5 bases and 7 bases respectively, with 18 bases between them. The DNA of the CDR3 is TGTGCCAGCAGTCTCGGACCCGATTCGGGGGAGCAGTACTTC. Its translation: CASSLGPDSGEQYF.